This paragraph covers one T cell receptor (beta chain) sequence. Antigen specificity is unknown. The germline CDR1 and CDR2 sequences are SGHRS and YFSETQ. The CDR3 consists of 13 residues. V was shortened by 5 bases and J by 2 bases, with 10 bases between the two germline ends. Here immunoSEQ multiplex PCR was the method, and the copy in TCRdb shows in-frame clones only, minus some. The sample holds about 39,000 clones, about 88% seen once. The data were taken from a study of T cell responses to AZD1222 COVID-19 vaccine. Whole-study findings and limits: Donors skewed white British and female; clonal diversity was possibly underestimated. After the peak T cell response, and only then, were repertoires sampled. The breadth and depth of Spike-specific TCRs increased once two AZD1222 doses had been given.

This TCR was recovered from an adult who received the MenACWY meningococcal vaccine as a control. Sequences were derived from peripheral blood, sampled 28 days after the second dose of the MenACWY control vaccine. The chain recombines TRBV5-1 with TRBJ1-1; D uncertain. The CDR3 reads CASRNKPNTEAFF. CDR3 DNA sequence: TGCGCCAGCAGAAACAAGCCCAACACTGAAGCTTTCTTT.